A selection of T cell receptor beta chains follows, all from one sample in a study of blood T cell repertoires in COVID-19. Produced via immunoSEQ multiplex PCR; TCRdb's table is partial and in-frame only. The data contain 70,000 to 95,000 clones, about 77% of them singletons. The sample comprised peripheral blood. These receptors were collected from a human donor in a cohort sampled during active COVID-19. CDR3s leave out the opening cysteine and the closing phenylalanine or tryptophan. Size values are once, few and many counts, or a class for expanded clones, and some rows have none.

size: -; V: TRBV21-1; CDR3: ASSRGVAKNIQY
size: -; V: TRBV30; CDR3: AWIREGIWKGYT
size: -; V: TRBV5-1; CDR3: ASSRDREVGELF
size: -; V: TRBV6-2/TRBV6-3; CDR3: ASSRQAYEQY
size: -; V: TRBV28; CDR3: ASRRGGGTGELF
size: -; V: TRBV28; CDR3: ASSLAGPTGFSSEAF
size: -; V: TRBV29-1; CDR3: SVQWSSYNEQF
size: -; V: TRBV7-8; CDR3: ASSSITGQGYEQY
size: -; V: TRBV30; CDR3: AWSSGNTIY
size: -; V: TRBV2; CDR3: ASSEQGTYEQY
size: -; V: TRBV12-2; CDR3: ASREARRSINFGSNQPQH
size: -; V: TRBV27; CDR3: ASSPSMTRVGREQF
size: -; V: TRBV7-9; CDR3: ASSSPGNTIY
size: -; V: TRBV25-1; CDR3: ASSVAGGYNEQF
size: -; V: TRBV12-5; CDR3: ASGTGTGSHEQY
size: many; V: TRBV15; CDR3: ATSRDRTVFSYEQY
size: -; V: TRBV5-4; CDR3: ASSLDSYGYT
size: -; V: TRBV15; CDR3: ATSRDPGTSTDTQY
size: few; V: TRBV7-8; CDR3: ASSLLGGLTSNQPQH
size: -; V: TRBV19; CDR3: ASSSDLGSGNTIY
size: -; V: TRBV11-2; CDR3: ASSIEGGTGSYEQY
size: -; V: TRBV24-1; CDR3: ATSGGQGGYT
size: -; V: TRBV19; CDR3: ASARQGRFNEQF
size: once; V: TRBV24-1; CDR3: ATSDGQYSYNEQF
size: -; V: TRBV2; CDR3: ASRRTAINSPLH
size: -; V: TRBV19; CDR3: ASTRIWGLAGTGELF
size: -; V: TRBV5-1; CDR3: ASSETGMDSPLH
size: few; V: TRBV28; CDR3: ASSLGDRGRSPLH
size: -; V: TRBV28; CDR3: ASSSATGTSRYEQY
size: -; V: TRBV14; CDR3: ASSQVPSGNTIY
size: -; V: TRBV3-1/TRBV3-2; CDR3: ASSPGTSGSFRPYEQY
size: -; V: TRBV7-9; CDR3: ASSPPSDRNNEQF
size: -; V: TRBV18; CDR3: ASSPPKRAETQY